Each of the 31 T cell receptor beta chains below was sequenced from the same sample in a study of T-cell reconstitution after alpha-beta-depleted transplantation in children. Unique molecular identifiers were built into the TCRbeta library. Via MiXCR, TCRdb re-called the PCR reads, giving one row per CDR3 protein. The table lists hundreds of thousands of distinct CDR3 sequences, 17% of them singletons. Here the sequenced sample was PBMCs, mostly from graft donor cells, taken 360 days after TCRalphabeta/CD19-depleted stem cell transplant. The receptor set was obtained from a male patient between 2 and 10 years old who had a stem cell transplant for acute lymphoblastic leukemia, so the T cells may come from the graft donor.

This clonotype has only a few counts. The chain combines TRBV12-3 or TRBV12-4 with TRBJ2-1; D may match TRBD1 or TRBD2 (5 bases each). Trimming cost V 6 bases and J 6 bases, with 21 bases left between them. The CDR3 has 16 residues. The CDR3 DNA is TGTGCCAGCAGAGATATCCCTATGGGGGATCTCAATGAGCAGTTCTTC. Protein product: CASRDIPMGDLNEQFF.

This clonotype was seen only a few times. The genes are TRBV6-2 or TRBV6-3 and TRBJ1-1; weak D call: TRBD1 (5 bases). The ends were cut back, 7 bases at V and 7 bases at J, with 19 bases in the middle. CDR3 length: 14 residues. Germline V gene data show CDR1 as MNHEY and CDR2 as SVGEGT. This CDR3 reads CASNRGVIQDEAFF. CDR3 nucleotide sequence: TGTGCCAGCAATAGGGGAGTGATTCAGGATGAAGCTTTCTTT.

CDR3 bases: TGTGCCAGCAGATCCCGGGCTGGCCCTTACAATGAGCAGTTCTTC. It translates to CASRSRAGPYNEQFF. The J gene is TRBJ2-1, the V gene TRBV28; D gene unclear. Germline lookup yields CDR1 MDHEN and CDR2 SYDVKM. V shed 6 bases and J shed 4 bases, with 16 bases lying between them. The CDR3 contains 15 residues.

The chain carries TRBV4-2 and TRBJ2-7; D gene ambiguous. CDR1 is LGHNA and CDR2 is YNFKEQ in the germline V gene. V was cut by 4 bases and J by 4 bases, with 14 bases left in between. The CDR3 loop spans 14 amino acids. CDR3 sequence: CASSPRGVRYEQYF. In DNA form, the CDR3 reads TGTGCCAGCAGCCCAAGAGGAGTCCGGTACGAGCAGTACTTC.

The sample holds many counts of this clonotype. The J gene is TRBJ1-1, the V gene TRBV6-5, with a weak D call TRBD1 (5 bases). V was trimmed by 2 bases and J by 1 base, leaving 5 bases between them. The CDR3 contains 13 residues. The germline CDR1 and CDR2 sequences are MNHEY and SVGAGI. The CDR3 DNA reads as TGTGCCAGCAGTTACGGGGGGAACACTGAAGCTTTCTTT. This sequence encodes CASSYGGNTEAFF.

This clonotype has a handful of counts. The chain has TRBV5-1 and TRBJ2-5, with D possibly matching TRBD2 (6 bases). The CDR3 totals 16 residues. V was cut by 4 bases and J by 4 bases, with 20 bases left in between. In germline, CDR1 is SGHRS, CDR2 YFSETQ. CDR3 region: CASSTLNAGRGETQYF. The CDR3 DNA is TGCGCCAGCAGCACCCTTAACGCAGGGCGGGGAGAGACCCAGTACTTC.

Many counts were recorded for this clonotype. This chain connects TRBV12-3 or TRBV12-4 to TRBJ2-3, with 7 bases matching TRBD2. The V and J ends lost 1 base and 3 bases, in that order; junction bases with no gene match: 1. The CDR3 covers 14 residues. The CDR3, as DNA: TGTGCCAGCAGTTTAGGGCGGGGGACAGATACGCAGTATTTT. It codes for CASSLGRGTDTQYF.

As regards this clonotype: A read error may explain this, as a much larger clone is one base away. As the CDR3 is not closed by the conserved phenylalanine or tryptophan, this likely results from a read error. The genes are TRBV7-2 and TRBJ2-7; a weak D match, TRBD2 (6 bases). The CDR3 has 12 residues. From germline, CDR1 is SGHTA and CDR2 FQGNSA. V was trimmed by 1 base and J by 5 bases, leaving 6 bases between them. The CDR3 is CASSLGGDEQYL. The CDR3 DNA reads TGTGCCAGCAGCTTAGGCGGGGACGAGCAGTACCTC.

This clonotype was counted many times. The chain's CDR3 is CSAVRTDSGNTIYF. For the CDR3, the DNA is TGCAGTGCTGTAAGGACAGACTCTGGAAACACCATATATTTT. This rearrangement joins TRBV20-1 to TRBJ1-3; D is possibly TRBD1 (6 bases). Germline V gene data show CDR1 as DFQATT and CDR2 as SNEGSKA (reference sequence). The V and J ends lost 5 bases and 0 bases respectively, with 11 bases between them. The CDR3 consists of 14 residues.

The DNA of the CDR3 is TGTGCCAGCAGCTTGGTACAGGGGTACTATGGCTACACCTTC. It specifies CASSLVQGYYGYTF. The gene calls are TRBV7-2 and TRBJ1-2; 7 bases line up with TRBD1. This CDR3 has 14 residues. The V gene's germline CDR1 is SGHTA and CDR2 FQGNSA. J lost 3 bases, V lost 3 bases, and 4 bases had no gene match.

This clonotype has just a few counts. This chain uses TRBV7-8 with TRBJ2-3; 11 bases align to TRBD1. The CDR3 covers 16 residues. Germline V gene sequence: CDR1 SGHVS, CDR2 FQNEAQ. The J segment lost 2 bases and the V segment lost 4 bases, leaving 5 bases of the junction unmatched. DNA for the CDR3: TGTGCCAGCAGCTACCCGGGACAGGGGGTCACAGATACGCAGTATTTT. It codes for CASSYPGQGVTDTQYF.

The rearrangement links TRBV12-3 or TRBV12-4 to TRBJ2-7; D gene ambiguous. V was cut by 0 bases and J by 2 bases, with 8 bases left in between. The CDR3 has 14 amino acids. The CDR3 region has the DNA TGTGCCAGCAGTTTAGCGGGGAAACCCTACGAGCAGTACTTC. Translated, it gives CASSLAGKPYEQYF.

The CDR3 loop reads CASRKGTSGYTDTQYF. The CDR3 region has the DNA TGTGCCAGCAGGAAAGGGACTAGCGGATACACAGATACGCAGTATTTT. The rearrangement links TRBV5-5 to TRBJ2-3; 11 nucleotides match TRBD2. This CDR3 comprises 16 residues. CDR1 and CDR2 from the germline V gene are SGHKS and YYEKEE (reference sequence). The V segment lost 5 bases and the J segment 2 bases; nucleotides outside the gene matches: 7.

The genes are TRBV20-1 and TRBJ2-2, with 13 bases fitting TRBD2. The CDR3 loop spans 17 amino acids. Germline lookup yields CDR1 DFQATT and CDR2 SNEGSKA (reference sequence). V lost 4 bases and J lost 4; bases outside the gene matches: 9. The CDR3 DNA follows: TGCAGTGCTAACACCCTGACTAGCGGGGGGCGCACCGGGGAGCTGTTTTTT. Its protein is CSANTLTSGGRTGELFF.

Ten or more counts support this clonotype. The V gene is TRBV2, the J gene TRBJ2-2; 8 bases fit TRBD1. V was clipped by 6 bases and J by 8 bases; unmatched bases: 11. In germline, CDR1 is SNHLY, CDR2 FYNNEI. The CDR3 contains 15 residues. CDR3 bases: TGTGCCAGCAGCCTGACAGACAGGGGATGGGGGGAGCTGTTTTTT. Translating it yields CASSLTDRGWGELFF.

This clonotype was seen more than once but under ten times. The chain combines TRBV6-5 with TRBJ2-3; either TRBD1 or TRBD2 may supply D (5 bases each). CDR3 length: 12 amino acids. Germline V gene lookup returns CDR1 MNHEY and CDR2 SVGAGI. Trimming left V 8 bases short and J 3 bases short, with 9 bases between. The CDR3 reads CASGWGTDTQYF. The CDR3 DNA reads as TGTGCCAGCGGCTGGGGGACAGATACGCAGTATTTT.

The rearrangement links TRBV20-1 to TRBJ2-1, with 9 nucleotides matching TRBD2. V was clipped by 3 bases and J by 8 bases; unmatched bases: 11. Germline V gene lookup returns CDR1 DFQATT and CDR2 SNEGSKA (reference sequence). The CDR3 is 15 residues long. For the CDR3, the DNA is TGCAGTGCTAGCCCCCTGCGGGGGGGCATCTATGAGCAGTTCTTC. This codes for CSASPLRGGIYEQFF.

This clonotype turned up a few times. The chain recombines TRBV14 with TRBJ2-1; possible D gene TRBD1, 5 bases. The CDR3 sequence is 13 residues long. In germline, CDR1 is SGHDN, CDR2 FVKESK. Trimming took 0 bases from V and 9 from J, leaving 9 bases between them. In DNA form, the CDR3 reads TGTGCCAGCAGCCAAGATTGGGGCGGTGAGCAGTTCTTC. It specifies CASSQDWGGEQFF.

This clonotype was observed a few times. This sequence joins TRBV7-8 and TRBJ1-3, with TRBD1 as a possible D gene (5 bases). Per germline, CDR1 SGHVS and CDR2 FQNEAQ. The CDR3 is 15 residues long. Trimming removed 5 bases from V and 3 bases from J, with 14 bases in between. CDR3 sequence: CASSNRWGSGNTIYF. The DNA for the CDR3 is TGTGCCAGCAGCAACCGATGGGGGAGTGGAAACACCATATATTTT.

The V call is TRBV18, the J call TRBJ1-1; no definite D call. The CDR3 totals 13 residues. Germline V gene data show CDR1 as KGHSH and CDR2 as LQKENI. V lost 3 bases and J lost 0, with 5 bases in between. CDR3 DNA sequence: TGTGCCAGCTCACCCAACATGAACACTGAAGCTTTCTTT. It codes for CASSPNMNTEAFF.

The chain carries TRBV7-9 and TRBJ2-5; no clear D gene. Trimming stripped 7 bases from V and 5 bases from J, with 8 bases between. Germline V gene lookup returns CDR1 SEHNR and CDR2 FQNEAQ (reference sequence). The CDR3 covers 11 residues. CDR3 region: CASTGRETQYF. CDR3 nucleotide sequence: TGTGCCAGCACCGGCCGGGAGACCCAGTACTTC.

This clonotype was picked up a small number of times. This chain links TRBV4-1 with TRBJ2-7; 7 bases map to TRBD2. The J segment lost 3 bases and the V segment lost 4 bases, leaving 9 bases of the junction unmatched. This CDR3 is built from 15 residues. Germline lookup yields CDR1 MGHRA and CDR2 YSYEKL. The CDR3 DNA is TGCGCCAGCAGCCCCCTCGCGGGGGTGTACTACGAGCAGTACTTC. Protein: CASSPLAGVYYEQYF.

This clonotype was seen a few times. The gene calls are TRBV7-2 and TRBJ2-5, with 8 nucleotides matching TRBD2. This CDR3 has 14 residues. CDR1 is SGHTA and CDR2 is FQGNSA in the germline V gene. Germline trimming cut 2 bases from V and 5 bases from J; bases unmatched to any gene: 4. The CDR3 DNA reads TGTGCCAGCAGCTTAAGGACTAGCTCCGAGACCCAGTACTTC. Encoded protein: CASSLRTSSETQYF. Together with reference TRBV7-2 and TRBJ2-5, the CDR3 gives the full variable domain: GAGVSQSPSNKVTEKGKDVELRCDPISGHTALYWYRQSLGQGLEFLIYFQGNSAPDKSGLPSDRFSAERTGGSVSTLTIQRTQQEDSAVYLCASSLRTSSETQYFGPGTRLLVL.

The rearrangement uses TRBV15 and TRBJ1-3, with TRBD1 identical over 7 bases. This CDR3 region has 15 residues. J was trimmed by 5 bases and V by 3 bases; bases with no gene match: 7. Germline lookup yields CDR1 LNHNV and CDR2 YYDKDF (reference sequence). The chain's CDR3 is CATSRIGTERNTIYF. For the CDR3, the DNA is TGTGCCACCAGCAGGATAGGGACAGAAAGAAACACCATATATTTT.

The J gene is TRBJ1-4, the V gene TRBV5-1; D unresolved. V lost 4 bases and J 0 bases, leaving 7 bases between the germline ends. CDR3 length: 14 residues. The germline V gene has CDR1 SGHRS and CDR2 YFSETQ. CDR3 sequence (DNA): TGCGCCAGCAGCCCCTTAGCAACTAATGAAAAACTGTTTTTT. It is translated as CASSPLATNEKLFF.

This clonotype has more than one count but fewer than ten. CDR3 protein: CASSAGNTEAFF. Written as DNA, the CDR3 is TGCGCCAGCAGTGCCGGGAACACTGAAGCTTTCTTT. The chain joins TRBV5-1 to TRBJ1-1; D call uncertain. Germline values: CDR1 SGHRS, CDR2 YFSETQ. CDR3 length: 12 residues. With 5 bases removed from V and 1 base from J, the gap between germline ends came to 6 bases. Filled out from reference TRBV5-1 and TRBJ1-1, the complete variable domain reads KAGVTQTPRYLIKTRGQQVTLSCSPISGHRSVSWYQQTPGQGLQFLFEYFSETQRNKGNFPGRFSGRQFSNSRSEMNVSTLELGDSALYLCASSAGNTEAFFGQGTRLTVV.

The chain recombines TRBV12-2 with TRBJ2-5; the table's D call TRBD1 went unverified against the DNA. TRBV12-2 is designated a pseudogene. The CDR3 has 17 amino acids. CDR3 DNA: TGTGCAAGTCGCTCCCCCCCCCGGGACAGGGGGCGAGAGACCCAGTACTTC. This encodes CASRSPPRDRGRETQYF.

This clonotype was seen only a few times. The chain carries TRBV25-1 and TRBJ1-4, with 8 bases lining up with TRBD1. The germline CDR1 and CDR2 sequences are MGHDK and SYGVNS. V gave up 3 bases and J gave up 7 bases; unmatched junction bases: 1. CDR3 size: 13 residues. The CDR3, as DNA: TGTGCCAGCAGTGAGCAGGGGGCTGAAAAACTGTTTTTT. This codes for CASSEQGAEKLFF.

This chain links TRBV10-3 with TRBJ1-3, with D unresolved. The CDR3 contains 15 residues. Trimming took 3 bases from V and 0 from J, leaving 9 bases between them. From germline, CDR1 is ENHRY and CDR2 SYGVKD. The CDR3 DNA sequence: TGTGCCATCAGTGACGGCCTTAGCTCTGGAAACACCATATATTTT. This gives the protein CAISDGLSSGNTIYF.

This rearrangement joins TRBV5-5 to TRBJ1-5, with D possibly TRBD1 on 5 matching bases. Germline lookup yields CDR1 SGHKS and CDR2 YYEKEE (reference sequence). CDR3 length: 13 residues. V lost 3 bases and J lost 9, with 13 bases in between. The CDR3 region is CASSSGLRAPQHF. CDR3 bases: TGTGCCAGCAGCTCGGGACTCCGGGCGCCCCAGCATTTT.

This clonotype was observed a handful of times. CDR3 sequence reads: CASSLLGGGAVDKITGELFF. CDR3 DNA: TGTGCCAGCAGTTTACTAGGCGGGGGGGCAGTGGACAAGATCACCGGGGAGCTGTTTTTT. The V and J genes are TRBV12-3 or TRBV12-4 and TRBJ2-2; 9 positions agree with TRBD2. This CDR3 contains 20 residues. The J segment lost 4 bases and the V segment lost 2 bases, leaving 17 bases of the junction unmatched.